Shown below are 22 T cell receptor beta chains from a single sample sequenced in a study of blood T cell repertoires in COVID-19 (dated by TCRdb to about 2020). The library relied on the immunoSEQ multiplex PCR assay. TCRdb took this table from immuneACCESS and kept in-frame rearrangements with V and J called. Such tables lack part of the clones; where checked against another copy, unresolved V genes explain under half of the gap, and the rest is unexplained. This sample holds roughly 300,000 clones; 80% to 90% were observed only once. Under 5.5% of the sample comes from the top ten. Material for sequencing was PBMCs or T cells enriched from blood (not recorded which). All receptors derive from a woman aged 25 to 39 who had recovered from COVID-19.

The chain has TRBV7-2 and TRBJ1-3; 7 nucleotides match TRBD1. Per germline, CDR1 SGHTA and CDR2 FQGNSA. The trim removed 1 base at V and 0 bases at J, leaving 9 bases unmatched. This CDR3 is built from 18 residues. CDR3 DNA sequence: TGTGCCAGCAGCTTAGTAGGGAACAGGGGAGGCTCTGGAAACACCATATATTTT. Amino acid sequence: CASSLVGNRGGSGNTIYF. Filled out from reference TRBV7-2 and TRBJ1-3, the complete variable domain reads GAGVSQSPSNKVTEKGKDVELRCDPISGHTALYWYRQSLGQGLEFLIYFQGNSAPDKSGLPSDRFSAERTGGSVSTLTIQRTQQEDSAVYLCASSLVGNRGGSGNTIYFGEGSWLTVV.

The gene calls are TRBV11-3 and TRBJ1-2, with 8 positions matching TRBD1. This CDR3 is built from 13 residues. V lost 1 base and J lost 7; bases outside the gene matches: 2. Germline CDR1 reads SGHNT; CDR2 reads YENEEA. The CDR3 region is CASSLGTGLGYTF. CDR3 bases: TGTGCCAGCAGCTTAGGGACAGGGCTTGGCTACACCTTC.

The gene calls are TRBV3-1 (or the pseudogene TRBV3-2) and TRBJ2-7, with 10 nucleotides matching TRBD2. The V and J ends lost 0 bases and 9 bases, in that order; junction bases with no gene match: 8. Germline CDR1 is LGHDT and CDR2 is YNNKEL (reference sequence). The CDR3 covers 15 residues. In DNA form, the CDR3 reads TGTGCCAGCAGCCAAGATACCAGCGGGGGGGCCCGGCAGTACTTC. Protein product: CASSQDTSGGARQYF.

In nucleotides, the CDR3 is TGTGCCAGCAGTTACGTTGAGGGGGAAAACTATGGCTACACCTTC. It is translated as CASSYVEGENYGYTF. This chain uses TRBV6-6 with TRBJ1-2; possibly TRBD1 for D (6 bases). Germline V lookup: CDR1 MNHNY, CDR2 SVGAGI (reference sequence). This CDR3 has 15 residues. Trimming left V 2 bases short and J 2 bases short, with 12 bases between.

The CDR3 nucleotides are TGTGCCAGCAGTGGTGCGGACAGGGATTATGGCTACACCTTC. Its translation is CASSGADRDYGYTF. This chain connects TRBV25-1 to TRBJ1-2; 8 bases match TRBD1. The length of the CDR3 is 14 residues. CDR1 and CDR2 (germline): MGHDK, SYGVNS. J lost 5 bases, V lost 4 bases, and 6 bases had no gene match.

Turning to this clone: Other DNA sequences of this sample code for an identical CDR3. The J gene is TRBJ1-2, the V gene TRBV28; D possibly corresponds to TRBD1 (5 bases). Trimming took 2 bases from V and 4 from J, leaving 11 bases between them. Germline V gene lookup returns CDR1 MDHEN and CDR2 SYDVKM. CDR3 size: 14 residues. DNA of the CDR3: TGTGCCAGCAGTTTAGGGCAGGGCGGCTATGGCTACACCTTC. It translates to CASSLGQGGYGYTF.

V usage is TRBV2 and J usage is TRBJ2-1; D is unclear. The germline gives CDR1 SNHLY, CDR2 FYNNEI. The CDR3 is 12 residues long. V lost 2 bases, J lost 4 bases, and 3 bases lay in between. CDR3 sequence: CASSELYNEQFF. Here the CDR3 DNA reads TGTGCCAGCAGTGAACTTTACAATGAGCAGTTCTTC. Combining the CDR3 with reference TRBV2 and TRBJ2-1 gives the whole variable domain EPEVTQTPSHQVTQMGQEVILRCVPISNHLYFYWYRQILGQKVEFLVSFYNNEISEKSEIFDDQFSVERPDGSNFTLKIRSTKLEDSAMYFCASSELYNEQFFGPGTRLTVL.

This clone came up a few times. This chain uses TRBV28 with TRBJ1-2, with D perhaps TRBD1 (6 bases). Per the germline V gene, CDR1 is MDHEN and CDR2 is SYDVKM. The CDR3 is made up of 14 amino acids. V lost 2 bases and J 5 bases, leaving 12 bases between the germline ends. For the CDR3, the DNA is TGTGCCAGCAGTTTACACAGGGTTGGTTATGGCTACACCTTC. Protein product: CASSLHRVGYGYTF.

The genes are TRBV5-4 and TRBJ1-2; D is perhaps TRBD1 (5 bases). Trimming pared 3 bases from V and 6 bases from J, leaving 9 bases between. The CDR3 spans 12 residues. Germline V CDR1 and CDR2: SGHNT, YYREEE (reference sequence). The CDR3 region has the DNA TGTGCCAGCAGCTCCTGGGGGGATGGCTACACCTTC. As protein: CASSSWGDGYTF.

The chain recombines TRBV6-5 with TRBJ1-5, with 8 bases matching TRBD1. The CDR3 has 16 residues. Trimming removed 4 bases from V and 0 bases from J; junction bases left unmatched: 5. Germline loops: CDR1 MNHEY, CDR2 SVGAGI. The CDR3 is CASSLRQGSSNQPQHF. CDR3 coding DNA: TGTGCCAGCAGTTTACGACAGGGGTCTAGCAATCAGCCCCAGCATTTT.

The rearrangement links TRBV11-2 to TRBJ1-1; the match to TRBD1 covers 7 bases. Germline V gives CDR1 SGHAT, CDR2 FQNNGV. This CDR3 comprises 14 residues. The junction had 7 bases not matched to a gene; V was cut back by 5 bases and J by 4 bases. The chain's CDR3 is CASSTGELGTEAFF. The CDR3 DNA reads TGTGCCAGCAGCACAGGGGAACTGGGCACTGAAGCTTTCTTT. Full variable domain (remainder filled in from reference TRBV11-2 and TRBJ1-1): EAGVAQSPRYKIIEKRQSVAFWCNPISGHATLYWYQQILGQGPKLLIQFQNNGVVDDSQLPKDRFSAERLKGVDSTLKIQPAKLEDSAVYLCASSTGELGTEAFFGQGTRLTVV.

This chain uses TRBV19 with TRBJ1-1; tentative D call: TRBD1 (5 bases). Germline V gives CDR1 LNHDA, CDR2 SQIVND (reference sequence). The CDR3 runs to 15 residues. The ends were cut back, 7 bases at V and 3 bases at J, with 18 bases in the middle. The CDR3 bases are TGTGCCAGTAAGGTCGCAGGGACTTGGGACACTGAAGCTTTCTTT. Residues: CASKVAGTWDTEAFF.

This CDR3 is CASSFLQGAAFF. The CDR3 DNA reads TGTGCCAGCAGTTTTCTGCAGGGTGCAGCTTTCTTT. The genes are TRBV6-5 and TRBJ1-1, with D maybe TRBD1 (5 bases). Trimming took 4 bases from V and 10 from J, leaving 13 bases between them. The CDR3 is 12 residues long. Germline CDR1 and CDR2: MNHEY and SVGAGI.

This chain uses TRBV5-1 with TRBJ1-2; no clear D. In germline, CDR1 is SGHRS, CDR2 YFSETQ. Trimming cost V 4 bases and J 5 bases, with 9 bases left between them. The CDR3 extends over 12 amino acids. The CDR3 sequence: CASSDTEYGYTF. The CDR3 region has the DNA TGCGCCAGCAGCGATACAGAGTATGGCTACACCTTC.

CDR3 loop: CASSVDRGLRRGYTF. In DNA form, the CDR3 reads TGTGCCAGCAGTGTGGACAGGGGGCTACGTCGGGGCTACACCTTC. The chain employs TRBV2 and TRBJ1-2; 11 nucleotides align to TRBD1. Germline CDR1 and CDR2: SNHLY and FYNNEI. The length of the CDR3 is 15 residues. With V trimmed by 4 bases and J by 8 bases, 9 bases remained unmatched.

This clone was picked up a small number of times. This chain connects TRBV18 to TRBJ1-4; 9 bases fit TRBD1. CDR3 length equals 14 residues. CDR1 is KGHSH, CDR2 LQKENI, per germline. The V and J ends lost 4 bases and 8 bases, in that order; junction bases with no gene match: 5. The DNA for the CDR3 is TGTGCCAGCTCACTCGGGACAGGGCACGAAAAACTGTTTTTT. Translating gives CASSLGTGHEKLFF.

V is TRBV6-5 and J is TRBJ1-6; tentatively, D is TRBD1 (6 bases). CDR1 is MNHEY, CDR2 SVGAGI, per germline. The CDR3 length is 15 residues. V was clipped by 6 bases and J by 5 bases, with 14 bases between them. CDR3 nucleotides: TGTGCCAGCAGGCCCCAAGGGGGAGATAATTCACCCCTCCACTTT. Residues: CASRPQGGDNSPLHF.

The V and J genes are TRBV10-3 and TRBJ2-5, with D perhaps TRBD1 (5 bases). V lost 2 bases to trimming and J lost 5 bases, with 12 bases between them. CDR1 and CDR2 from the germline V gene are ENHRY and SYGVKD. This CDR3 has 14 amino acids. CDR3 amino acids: CAISEGRASETQYF. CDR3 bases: TGTGCCATCAGTGAGGGCAGGGCGAGCGAGACCCAGTACTTC.

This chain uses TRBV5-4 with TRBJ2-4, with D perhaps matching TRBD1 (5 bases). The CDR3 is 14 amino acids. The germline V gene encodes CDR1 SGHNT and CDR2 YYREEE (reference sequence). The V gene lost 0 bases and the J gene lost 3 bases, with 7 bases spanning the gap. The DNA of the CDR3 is TGTGCCAGCAGCTTGGCGACAGTCAAAAACATTCAGTACTTC. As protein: CASSLATVKNIQYF.

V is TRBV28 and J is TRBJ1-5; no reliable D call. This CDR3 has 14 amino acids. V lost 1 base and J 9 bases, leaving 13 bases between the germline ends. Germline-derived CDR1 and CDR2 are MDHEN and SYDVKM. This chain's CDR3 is CASSLSVGGRPQHF. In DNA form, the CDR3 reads TGTGCCAGCAGTTTATCTGTCGGAGGTCGGCCCCAGCATTTT.

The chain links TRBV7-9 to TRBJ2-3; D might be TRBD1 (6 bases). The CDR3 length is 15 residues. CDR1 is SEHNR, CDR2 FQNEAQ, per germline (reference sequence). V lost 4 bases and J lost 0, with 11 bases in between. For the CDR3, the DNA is TGTGCCAGCAGCTGGGACATACCTAGCACAGATACGCAGTATTTT. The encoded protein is CASSWDIPSTDTQYF.

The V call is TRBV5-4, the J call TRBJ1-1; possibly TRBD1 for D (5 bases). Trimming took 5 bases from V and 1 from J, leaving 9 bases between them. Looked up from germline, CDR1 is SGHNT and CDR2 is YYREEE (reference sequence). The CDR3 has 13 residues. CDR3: CASRFGQNTEAFF. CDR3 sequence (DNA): TGTGCCAGCAGGTTCGGACAGAACACTGAAGCTTTCTTT.